This TCR beta chain was found in a study of lymphopenia after photon versus proton radiotherapy. Study results and limitations: Photon-treated patients lost naive T cells and TCR diversity; proton-treated stayed stable. A bigger post-nadir fall in TCR diversity correlated inversely with survival time in deceased patients.

On this clone: Its antigen is undetermined.

Germline V gene sequence: CDR1 SGHVS, CDR2 FQNEAQ. The CDR3 spans 17 residues. Trimming shortened V by 5 bases and J by 2 bases, and 21 bases separated the two germline ends. Sequencing used immunoSEQ multiplex PCR; TCRdb keeps in-frame clones, though not all of them. Here the sample spans 150,000 to 200,000 clones, around 85% being singletons. The chain couples TRBV7-8 to TRBJ1-2; tentatively, D is TRBD1 (5 bases). The clonotype was recovered from a man aged 50 to 59 with gastric cancer. The specimen was peripheral blood, collected from a patient treated with photon-based radiotherapy. The CDR3 DNA sequence: TGTGCCAGCAGCCCATACTTGACAGCTCTGCAAAACTATGGCTACACCTTC. Translated: CASSPYLTALQNYGYTF.